This T cell receptor beta chain was recorded in a study of blood T cell repertoires in COVID-19. Generated by immunoSEQ multiplex PCR, the TCRdb table keeps only in-frame clones and is missing some. The sample includes around 190,000 clones, 88% of them seen just once. Donors in Cohort 3 who had recovered were those with two negative PCRs, healthcare professional clearance, or resolution of their symptoms. Germline V gene sequence: CDR1 SQVTM, CDR2 ANQGSEA. V was pared by 5 bases and J by 4 bases, with 12 bases of the junction left unmatched. CDR3 length: 15 residues. This sequence joins TRBV29-1 and TRBJ2-7; TRBD1 matches 9 bases. Sample: PBMCs or T cells enriched from blood (not recorded which). This sequence originates from a woman aged 18-29 years who had recovered from COVID-19. The CDR3: CSVRQRLQGAYEQYF. CDR3 bases: TGCAGCGTTCGCCAACGTCTACAGGGGGCTTACGAGCAGTACTTC.